The rows below give T cell receptor beta chains drawn from one sample of a study of tumor-infiltrating lymphocytes in primary liver carcinoma. In TCRdb, the multiplex PCR reads were re-called with MiXCR into one record per CDR3 protein. The table has approximately 120,000 distinct CDR3 sequences, 50% to 80% seen once; the top ten hold around 8.4%. The source material was liver tumor tissue from sampling region 3. These receptor sequences come from a woman between 55 and 75 years old with primary liver carcinoma and hepatitis B virus infection. CDR3s include the opening cysteine and the closing phenylalanine or tryptophan. A D gene is named only where the DNA matches it firmly. Size values are once, few and many counts, or a class for expanded clones, and some rows have none.

j_call: TRBJ1-5
clone_size: NA
v_call: TRBV5-4
d_call: TRBD1
cdr3_nt: TGTACCAGTAGCATGGGGGGGACAGGGGGTCAGCCCCAGCATTTT
cdr3_aa: CTSSMGGTGGQPQHF

j_call: TRBJ2-1
clone_size: NA
v_call: TRBV7-9
d_call: NA
cdr3_nt: TGTGCCAGCAGCTTGGGCCAGGGCTCCTACAATGAGCAGTTCTTC
cdr3_aa: CASSLGQGSYNEQFF

j_call: TRBJ2-5
clone_size: NA
v_call: TRBV11-2
d_call: TRBD1
cdr3_nt: TGTGCCAGCAGCTGTACAGGGGGGAAGACCCAGTGCTTC
cdr3_aa: CASSCTGGKTQCF

j_call: TRBJ2-1
clone_size: many
v_call: TRBV2
d_call: TRBD2
cdr3_nt: TGTGCCAGCGGGGAATTGGGGACTAGCCCTAATGAGCAGTTCTTC
cdr3_aa: CASGELGTSPNEQFF

j_call: TRBJ2-5
clone_size: NA
v_call: TRBV11-2
d_call: TRBD1
cdr3_nt: TGTGCCAGCAGTAGACCTACAGGGGCCACCGAGGGGGAGACCCAGTACTTC
cdr3_aa: CASSRPTGATEGETQYF

j_call: TRBJ2-3
clone_size: few
v_call: TRBV7-9
d_call: NA
cdr3_nt: TGTGTCAGCAGCTTATCCCTCCACTCGAGCGTCGTCCCAGATACGCAGTATTTT
cdr3_aa: CVSSLSLHSSVVPDTQYF

j_call: TRBJ1-6
clone_size: many
v_call: TRBV6-1
d_call: NA
cdr3_nt: TGTGCCAGCGGTCAACGGACAGTGCTCGACTTT
cdr3_aa: CASGQRTVLDF

j_call: TRBJ2-4
clone_size: NA
v_call: TRBV20-1
d_call: TRBD1
cdr3_nt: TGCAGTGCTACCCCTGTTCTGGACAGGGGGACCAAAAACATTCAGTACTTC
cdr3_aa: CSATPVLDRGTKNIQYF

j_call: TRBJ1-1
clone_size: medium-sized
v_call: TRBV11-2
d_call: NA
cdr3_nt: TGTGCCAGCAGACCAACCCTCGGGACAGAAGCTTTCTTT
cdr3_aa: CASRPTLGTEAFF

j_call: TRBJ1-5
clone_size: NA
v_call: TRBV24-1
d_call: NA
cdr3_nt: TGTGCCACCAGTGACCAGGACAGACGCAATCAGCCCCAGCATTTT
cdr3_aa: CATSDQDRRNQPQHF

j_call: TRBJ2-1
clone_size: NA
v_call: TRBV7-8
d_call: TRBD2
cdr3_nt: TGTGCCAGCAGCAAACGGGCTAGCGGAGAATACAATGGGCAGTTCTTC
cdr3_aa: CASSKRASGEYNGQFF

j_call: TRBJ2-2
clone_size: few
v_call: TRBV10-2
d_call: TRBD2
cdr3_nt: TGCGCCAGCAGTCTCCCCCTAGCGGTCACAAACACCGGGGAGCTGTTTTTT
cdr3_aa: CASSLPLAVTNTGELFF

j_call: TRBJ1-6
clone_size: many
v_call: TRBV12-5
d_call: TRBD1
cdr3_nt: TGTGCTAGTGGTTCAAGACAGGGGAGCTCCTATAATTCACCCCTCCACTTT
cdr3_aa: CASGSRQGSSYNSPLHF

j_call: TRBJ1-1
clone_size: NA
v_call: TRBV11-1
d_call: NA
cdr3_nt: TGTGCCAGCAGCTTTACGACAGGTACGAACACTGAAGCTTTCTTT
cdr3_aa: CASSFTTGTNTEAFF

j_call: TRBJ2-1
clone_size: NA
v_call: TRBV5-1
d_call: NA
cdr3_nt: TGCGCCAGCAGCCGGGACATGGGAAACAATGAGCAGTTCTTC
cdr3_aa: CASSRDMGNNEQFF

j_call: TRBJ2-4
clone_size: NA
v_call: TRBV20-1
d_call: NA
cdr3_nt: TGCAGTGCCGGGAGTACTAAAAACATTCAGTACTTC
cdr3_aa: CSAGSTKNIQYF

j_call: TRBJ2-1
clone_size: NA
v_call: TRBV12-3/TRBV12-4
d_call: NA
cdr3_nt: TGTGCCAGCAATTCAGGGGTTCACAATGGGCAGTTCTTT
cdr3_aa: CASNSGVHNGQFF

j_call: TRBJ2-2
clone_size: many
v_call: TRBV29-1
d_call: NA
cdr3_nt: TGCAGCGTTGATGGGTACAGCTCGAACACCGGGGAGCTGTTTTTT
cdr3_aa: CSVDGYSSNTGELFF

j_call: TRBJ1-2
clone_size: NA
v_call: TRBV5-1
d_call: TRBD1
cdr3_nt: TGCGCCAGCGGGTCAACAGGGGACTACGGCTACACCTTC
cdr3_aa: CASGSTGDYGYTF

j_call: TRBJ2-5
clone_size: NA
v_call: TRBV6-6
d_call: NA
cdr3_nt: TGTGCCAGCTGTTACGAACTAGCAGGAGAAGAAGAGACCCAGTACTTC
cdr3_aa: CASCYELAGEEETQYF

j_call: TRBJ2-1
clone_size: NA
v_call: TRBV29-1
d_call: NA
cdr3_nt: TGCAGCATACTCACCGCAAGAAATGAGCAGTTGTTC
cdr3_aa: CSILTARNEQLF

j_call: TRBJ1-1
clone_size: NA
v_call: TRBV27
d_call: NA
cdr3_nt: TGTGCCAGCAAAGGCCCAGGGTCGAACACTGAAGCTTTCTTT
cdr3_aa: CASKGPGSNTEAFF

j_call: TRBJ2-7
clone_size: once
v_call: TRBV11-2
d_call: NA
cdr3_nt: TGTGCCGGCAGCTTAATCGGGAGCTACGAGCAGTACTTC
cdr3_aa: CAGSLIGSYEQYF

j_call: TRBJ2-7
clone_size: NA
v_call: TRBV11-2
d_call: TRBD2
cdr3_nt: TGTGTCAGCAGCTTAGATAGGGGACTAGTTTCCGAGCAGCACTTC
cdr3_aa: CVSSLDRGLVSEQHF

j_call: TRBJ2-5
clone_size: NA
v_call: TRBV29-1
d_call: TRBD2
cdr3_nt: TGCAGCGTTGAAGGTTCGGGACTAGCGAGCGTGAACCAAGAGACCCAGTACTTC
cdr3_aa: CSVEGSGLASVNQETQYF

j_call: TRBJ2-6
clone_size: many
v_call: TRBV29-1
d_call: NA
cdr3_nt: TGCAGCGCCCGTAAGTCTGGGGCCAACGTCCTGACTTTC
cdr3_aa: CSARKSGANVLTF

j_call: TRBJ2-1
clone_size: once
v_call: TRBV29-1
d_call: TRBD2
cdr3_nt: TGCGGTGTTGAACTAGCGGGAGGCCTCGGCAATGAGCAGTTCTTC
cdr3_aa: CGVELAGGLGNEQFF

j_call: TRBJ2-7
clone_size: NA
v_call: TRBV5-1
d_call: NA
cdr3_nt: TGCGCCAGCAGCTCTGGACTAACTAGGACCTACGAGCAGTACTTC
cdr3_aa: CASSSGLTRTYEQYF

j_call: TRBJ2-2
clone_size: NA
v_call: TRBV29-1
d_call: NA
cdr3_nt: TGTAGCGTTGATGGGTACAGCTCGAACACCGGGGAGCGGTTTTTT
cdr3_aa: CSVDGYSSNTGERFF

j_call: TRBJ2-7
clone_size: NA
v_call: TRBV6-1
d_call: NA
cdr3_nt: TGTGCCAGCGGTTCGTATGGGGCCTCCTACGAGCAGTACTTC
cdr3_aa: CASGSYGASYEQYF

j_call: TRBJ2-1
clone_size: once
v_call: TRBV11-2
d_call: NA
cdr3_nt: TGTGCGAGCAGCCCCGGCGGCGCGGGCCGGTTCAATGAGCAGTTCTTC
cdr3_aa: CASSPGGAGRFNEQFF

j_call: TRBJ2-1
clone_size: NA
v_call: TRBV11-3
d_call: TRBD2
cdr3_nt: TGTGTCAGCAGCTTAGAAACTAGCGGGAAGCTTGAGCAGTTGTTC
cdr3_aa: CVSSLETSGKLEQLF

j_call: TRBJ2-2
clone_size: many
v_call: TRBV12-3/TRBV12-4
d_call: NA
cdr3_nt: TGTGCCAGCAGTTTCAGGAACACCGGGGAGCTGTTTTTT
cdr3_aa: CASSFRNTGELFF

j_call: TRBJ2-5
clone_size: once
v_call: TRBV7-3
d_call: NA
cdr3_nt: TGTGCCAGCAGCTTAGGCCTCCTCGCGGGAAGGAGCGAAGAGACCCAGTACTTC
cdr3_aa: CASSLGLLAGRSEETQYF

j_call: TRBJ2-7
clone_size: NA
v_call: TRBV29-1
d_call: TRBD1
cdr3_nt: TGCAGCGTTACGGGGACAGCGGCAATATACGAGCAGTACTTC
cdr3_aa: CSVTGTAAIYEQYF

j_call: TRBJ1-6
clone_size: many
v_call: TRBV6-5
d_call: NA
cdr3_nt: TGTGCCAGCAGTTCCCACAGGAGTAATTCGCCCCTCCACTTT
cdr3_aa: CASSSHRSNSPLHF

j_call: TRBJ2-3
clone_size: NA
v_call: TRBV11-1
d_call: NA
cdr3_nt: TGTGTCAGCAGCTTAAAGCAACGTGCAGGAGAGTCTCACTTT
cdr3_aa: CVSSLKQRAGESHF

j_call: TRBJ2-2
clone_size: NA
v_call: TRBV12-3/TRBV12-4
d_call: NA
cdr3_nt: TGTGCCAGCAGTTTTCCGGCGCGAACGAACACCGGGCAGCTGTTTTTT
cdr3_aa: CASSFPARTNTGQLFF

j_call: TRBJ2-1
clone_size: few
v_call: TRBV7-9
d_call: NA
cdr3_nt: TGTGCCAGCAGCTTAGTAGTACAGGCGGGGAATGAGCAGTTCTTC
cdr3_aa: CASSLVVQAGNEQFF

j_call: TRBJ2-4
clone_size: many
v_call: TRBV5-1
d_call: TRBD2
cdr3_nt: TGCGCCAGCAGCCCACCGACTAGCGGAGCCAAAAACATTCAGTACTTC
cdr3_aa: CASSPPTSGAKNIQYF

j_call: TRBJ2-1
clone_size: NA
v_call: TRBV29-1
d_call: NA
cdr3_nt: TGCAGCGTTGAAACCGAGACTAGTGTTTCCTACAATGAGCAGTTCTTC
cdr3_aa: CSVETETSVSYNEQFF

j_call: TRBJ2-1
clone_size: NA
v_call: TRBV7-3
d_call: TRBD1
cdr3_nt: TGTGCCAGCAGCCTTTATCCCGGACAGGGGGAAAATGAGCAGTTCTTC
cdr3_aa: CASSLYPGQGENEQFF

j_call: TRBJ2-1
clone_size: NA
v_call: TRBV11-3
d_call: NA
cdr3_nt: TGTGCCAGCAGCTTAAGGGAACACAACAATGAGCAGTTCTTC
cdr3_aa: CASSLREHNNEQFF

j_call: TRBJ1-1
clone_size: NA
v_call: TRBV28
d_call: NA
cdr3_nt: TGTGCCAGTAGTTTCCAGGGTTACACTGGAGCTTTCTTT
cdr3_aa: CASSFQGYTGAFF

j_call: TRBJ2-7
clone_size: NA
v_call: TRBV6-5
d_call: NA
cdr3_nt: TGTGCGAGCAGTCAGGACATCGGCTACGAGCAGTACTTC
cdr3_aa: CASSQDIGYEQYF

j_call: TRBJ2-1
clone_size: NA
v_call: TRBV11-2
d_call: NA
cdr3_nt: TGTGCCAGCAGCCTACGTGGATCCGCGAGCTCCTACAATGATCAGTTCTTC
cdr3_aa: CASSLRGSASSYNDQFF

j_call: TRBJ1-2
clone_size: NA
v_call: TRBV5-1
d_call: TRBD1
cdr3_nt: TGCGCCATCAGGTTAACAGGGGACTATGGCTACACCTTC
cdr3_aa: CAIRLTGDYGYTF

j_call: TRBJ1-2
clone_size: many
v_call: TRBV29-1
d_call: NA
cdr3_nt: TGCAGCGTTGGGACAAACAAAGGGGATGGCTACACCTTC
cdr3_aa: CSVGTNKGDGYTF

j_call: TRBJ1-6
clone_size: many
v_call: TRBV6-1
d_call: NA
cdr3_nt: TGTGCCAGCAGTGAAAGATCAGGGGCTAGTCCCCTCCACTTT
cdr3_aa: CASSERSGASPLHF

j_call: TRBJ2-7
clone_size: few
v_call: TRBV11-2
d_call: TRBD2
cdr3_nt: TGCGTCAGCAGCAAACGCCCCAACTCAGCGGGAGGGCCGAGGGAGCAGTACTTC
cdr3_aa: CVSSKRPNSAGGPREQYF

j_call: TRBJ1-4
clone_size: NA
v_call: TRBV6-5
d_call: NA
cdr3_nt: TGTGCCAGCAGAGCAACAGCAGCTAATGAAAAACTATTTTTT
cdr3_aa: CASRATAANEKLFF

j_call: TRBJ1-5
clone_size: NA
v_call: TRBV30
d_call: TRBD1
cdr3_nt: TGTGCCTGGGCCCCGGACAGGGGACATCCCCAGCATTTT
cdr3_aa: CAWAPDRGHPQHF

j_call: TRBJ1-6
clone_size: NA
v_call: TRBV6-5
d_call: NA
cdr3_nt: TGTGCCAGCAGTCTTACCGGTACAGGGAATTCACTCCTCCACTTT
cdr3_aa: CASSLTGTGNSLLHF

j_call: TRBJ2-5
clone_size: many
v_call: TRBV30
d_call: TRBD2
cdr3_nt: TGTGCCTGGAGTAGGACTAGCAGACACCAAGAGACCCAGTACTTC
cdr3_aa: CAWSRTSRHQETQYF

j_call: TRBJ2-7
clone_size: many
v_call: TRBV5-1
d_call: NA
cdr3_nt: TGCGCCAGCAGCTTGTCAAGTGAGCAGTACTTC
cdr3_aa: CASSLSSEQYF

j_call: TRBJ2-3
clone_size: NA
v_call: TRBV4-1
d_call: TRBD2
cdr3_nt: TGCGCCAGCAGCCAAGCCCCCCTACGGACTAGCAGGAGGGCCACAGATACTCAGTATTTT
cdr3_aa: CASSQAPLRTSRRATDTQYF

j_call: TRBJ1-1
clone_size: many
v_call: TRBV12-3/TRBV12-4
d_call: NA
cdr3_nt: TGTGCCAGCAGTTTAAAGTCGGGAGTTTACACTGAAGCTTTCTTT
cdr3_aa: CASSLKSGVYTEAFF

j_call: TRBJ1-2
clone_size: few
v_call: TRBV12-3/TRBV12-4
d_call: NA
cdr3_nt: TGTGCCAGCAGTTTGGGATTTAACTATGGCTACACCTTC
cdr3_aa: CASSLGFNYGYTF

j_call: TRBJ2-1
clone_size: NA
v_call: TRBV4-1
d_call: TRBD1
cdr3_nt: TGCGCCAGCGACCTCACACAGGGGGCTGGGCTATACAATGAGCAGTTCTTC
cdr3_aa: CASDLTQGAGLYNEQFF

j_call: TRBJ1-3
clone_size: once
v_call: TRBV4-2
d_call: TRBD1
cdr3_nt: TGTGCCAGCAGCCGATATGGAGGGGGCTTTACCGGAACCACCATATATTTT
cdr3_aa: CASSRYGGGFTGTTIYF